What follows describes a single T cell receptor (beta chain). In the original analysis: Quantification of nucleated cells was approximated via reference gene primer amplification. Produced via immunoSEQ multiplex PCR; TCRdb's table is partial and in-frame only. V, J and clone size reflect that table, while D and trimming were determined from the DNA. Of 150,000 to 200,000 clones in the sample, roughly 83% were seen once. The data stem from a study of blood T cell repertoires in COVID-19. The recovered donors of Cohort 3 showed two negative PCRs, clearance, or symptom resolution. The CDR3 length is 14 residues.

Sequencing was carried out using PBMCs or T cells enriched from blood (not recorded which). This receptor was identified in a woman between 45 and 65 years old who had recovered from COVID-19. The V and J genes are TRBV12-1 and TRBJ2-7; TRBD2, as called in the table, went unchecked against the DNA. TRBV12-1 is a documented pseudogene. CDR3 amino acids: CASSPGLAGDEQYV. In nucleotides, the CDR3 is TGTGCCAGCAGCCCTGGACTAGCGGGAGATGAGCAGTACGTC.